Presented here are 29 T cell receptor beta chains from one specimen sequenced in a study of cytomegalovirus exposure and HLA in healthy donors. Primers included in the PCR were 60 Vbeta and 13 Jbeta primers. Method: immunoSEQ multiplex PCR; TCRdb's copy keeps in-frame clones and lacks some. Of tens of thousands of clones listed, roughly 90% are singletons. The sample taken for sequencing was PBMCs. The receptor set was obtained from a woman in her thirties or forties in good health and CMV-seropositive.

This chain joins TRBV4-3 and TRBJ1-1; no clear D. Trimming shortened V by 0 bases and J by 1 base, and 12 bases separated the two germline ends. The length of the CDR3 is 16 residues. Per the germline V gene, CDR1 is LGHNA and CDR2 is YSLEER. The CDR3 coding sequence is TGCGCCAGCAGCCAAGATCATAACAGCTGGAACACTGAAGCTTTCTTT. This codes for CASSQDHNSWNTEAFF.

J is TRBJ1-6 and V is TRBV30; 7 nucleotides align to TRBD1. Germline V lookup: CDR1 GTSNPN, CDR2 SVGIG (reference sequence). The J segment lost 6 bases and the V segment lost 0 bases, leaving 5 bases of the junction unmatched. This CDR3 is 15 amino acids long. The CDR3: CAWSVLTGSNSPLHF. CDR3 DNA sequence: TGTGCCTGGAGTGTACTGACAGGGAGTAATTCACCCCTCCACTTT.

CDR3 region: CASRPLAGAYNEQFF. DNA of the CDR3: TGTGCCAGCAGACCCCTAGCGGGGGCCTACAATGAGCAGTTCTTC. The V and J genes are TRBV6-5 and TRBJ2-1, with TRBD2 identical over 10 bases. The trim removed 6 bases at V and 2 bases at J, leaving 4 bases unmatched. CDR1 and CDR2 from the germline V gene are MNHEY and SVGAGI. The CDR3 length is 15 residues.

This clone was detected once. V usage is TRBV9 and J usage is TRBJ1-1; no definite D call. Germline assignment: CDR1 SGDLS and CDR2 YYNGEE. V gave up 1 base and J gave up 4 bases, with 8 bases separating them. This CDR3 has 13 residues. Written as DNA, the CDR3 is TGTGCCAGCAGCGTAACGGGAGGCACTGAAGCTTTCTTT. Protein product: CASSVTGGTEAFF.

The chain recombines TRBV4-3 with TRBJ1-6, with 7 bases aligning to TRBD1. Germline V CDR1 and CDR2: LGHNA, YSLEER. The CDR3 spans 15 residues. V was clipped by 1 base and J by 5 bases; unmatched bases: 2. CDR3 sequence: CASSQGQGDNSPLHF. For the CDR3, the DNA is TGCGCCAGCAGCCAAGGACAGGGTGATAATTCACCCCTCCACTTT.

The genes are TRBV7-8 and TRBJ2-3; no reliable D call. CDR3 length: 16 amino acids. Per the germline V gene, CDR1 is SGHVS and CDR2 is FQNEAQ. With 3 bases removed from V and 0 bases from J, the gap between germline ends came to 13 bases. The CDR3 DNA is TGTGCCAGCAGCTTGAGGCTCACTCCTAGCACAGATACGCAGTATTTT. Its protein is CASSLRLTPSTDTQYF.

The V gene is TRBV6-1, the J gene TRBJ1-5; D possibly corresponds to TRBD1 (5 bases). CDR1 is MNHNS and CDR2 is SASEGT in the germline V gene. Trimming cost V 6 bases and J 3 bases, with 12 bases left between them. The CDR3 length is 14 residues. As DNA, the CDR3 is TGTGCCAGCAGCAGACAGATTTCCAATCAGCCCCAGCATTTT. The encoded protein is CASSRQISNQPQHF.

This chain uses TRBV6-5 with TRBJ1-4, with TRBD1 as a possible D gene (6 bases). The CDR3 is made up of 15 amino acids. Germline CDR1 reads MNHEY; CDR2 reads SVGAGI. V dropped 0 bases and J dropped 7 bases, with 12 bases sitting between them. The CDR3 DNA reads as TGTGCCAGCAGTTACTCGTCAGGGGCGGGTGAAAAACTGTTTTTT. Translated: CASSYSSGAGEKLFF.

This clone was found once. The rearrangement links TRBV11-2 to TRBJ1-1; D call uncertain. Germline V gene sequence: CDR1 SGHAT, CDR2 FQNNGV. Between the trimmed V and J ends, which lost 1 base and 7 bases, there was a span of 13 bases. The CDR3 length is 14 residues. CDR3 protein: CASSLGPDNCEAFF. As DNA, the CDR3 is TGTGCCAGCAGCTTAGGACCTGACAATTGTGAAGCTTTCTTT.

Points on this clone: A read error may account for a junction end that differs from germline. The gene calls are TRBV6-5 and TRBJ1-2, with a possible D match to TRBD1 (6 bases). This CDR3 spans 13 amino acids. Germline assignment: CDR1 MNHEY and CDR2 SVGAGI. The CDR3 coding sequence is TGTGCCAGCTGTTACAGGGAGTCGTATGGCTACACCTTC. It codes for CASCYRESYGYTF.

A remark on this clone: One end of the junction is discordant with germline, which a read error may explain. V is TRBV18 and J is TRBJ2-5, with a weak D call TRBD2 (7 bases). The germline gives CDR1 KGHSH, CDR2 LQKENI. The CDR3 length is 14 residues. The CDR3 region is CASSPPGGQKTQYF. Here the CDR3 DNA reads TGTGCCAGCTCACCCCCGGGGGGCCAAAAGACCCAGTACTTC.

This sequence joins TRBV7-9 and TRBJ2-1, with TRBD1 identical over 7 bases. CDR1 and CDR2 (germline): SEHNR, FQNEAQ (reference sequence). V lost 0 bases and J lost 6; bases outside the gene matches: 2. The CDR3 length is 14 residues. CDR3 sequence (DNA): TGTGCCAGCAGCTTAGCGGGACAGTCCAATGAGCAGTTCTTC. Its translation: CASSLAGQSNEQFF. Combining the CDR3 with reference TRBV7-9 and TRBJ2-1 gives the whole variable domain DTGVSQNPRHKITKRGQNVTFRCDPISEHNRLYWYRQTLGQGPEFLTYFQNEAQLEKSRLLSDRFSAERPKGSFSTLEIQRTEQGDSAMYLCASSLAGQSNEQFFGPGTRLTVL.

J is TRBJ2-2 and V is TRBV29-1; 7 nucleotides match TRBD1. The germline gives CDR1 SQVTM, CDR2 ANQGSEA. This CDR3 has 16 amino acids. Trimming at V came to 5 bases and at J to 1 base, leaving 10 bases not matched to a gene. The CDR3 coding sequence is TGCAGCGTTTCGGGGAGACAGGGCTGGAACACCGGGGAGCTGTTTTTT. This sequence encodes CSVSGRQGWNTGELFF.

The chain combines TRBV28 with TRBJ2-3, with 9 positions matching TRBD2. The germline gives CDR1 MDHEN, CDR2 SYDVKM. V shed 6 bases and J 5 bases; nucleotides not matched to a gene: 12. The CDR3 is made up of 16 amino acids. CDR3 in amino acids: CASSTVGGGDQDTQYF. CDR3 DNA: TGTGCCAGCAGCACGGTAGGCGGGGGGGATCAAGATACGCAGTATTTT.

V gene TRBV28 combines with J gene TRBJ2-1, with 7 bases fitting TRBD2. The V and J ends lost 4 bases and 1 base, in that order; junction bases with no gene match: 4. From germline, CDR1 is MDHEN and CDR2 SYDVKM. CDR3 length equals 15 residues. CDR3 sequence (DNA): TGTGCCAGCAGTTGGGGGAGGGGTTCCTACAATGAGCAGTTCTTC. Translated: CASSWGRGSYNEQFF.

The chain recombines TRBV7-8 with TRBJ1-6; maybe TRBD1 (5 bases). Germline assignment: CDR1 SGHVS and CDR2 FQNEAQ. V was clipped by 4 bases and J by 7 bases, with 17 bases between them. The CDR3 contains 16 residues. The CDR3 nucleotides read TGTGCCAGCAGCTCCTCTACCTGGGGCCTAAATTCACCCCTCCACTTT. This sequence encodes CASSSSTWGLNSPLHF.

The rearrangement joins TRBV30 to TRBJ1-2; D is undetermined. The CDR3 runs to 12 residues. Trimming shortened V by 0 bases and J by 8 bases, and 10 bases separated the two germline ends. The germline V gene has CDR1 GTSNPN and CDR2 SVGIG (reference sequence). The CDR3 sequence: CAWSVLGGGYTF. The CDR3 DNA reads as TGTGCCTGGAGTGTACTCGGCGGCGGCTACACCTTC.

The rearrangement uses TRBV5-1 and TRBJ2-3; 7 bases are a match to TRBD2. Germline assignment: CDR1 SGHRS and CDR2 YFSETQ. J gave up 0 bases and V 5 bases, and 9 bases lay outside the gene matches. This CDR3 spans 16 amino acids. CDR3 loop: CASRGGSTTSTDTQYF. CDR3 sequence (DNA): TGCGCCAGCAGGGGGGGGTCCACCACTAGCACAGATACGCAGTATTTT.

The V call is TRBV19, the J call TRBJ1-2; perhaps TRBD1 as D (6 bases). Trimming took 2 bases from V and 5 from J, leaving 12 bases between them. CDR3 size: 14 residues. Germline lookup yields CDR1 LNHDA and CDR2 SQIVND (reference sequence). Written as DNA, the CDR3 is TGTGCCAGTAGTATAAGTCAGGGGTCTTATGGCTACACCTTC. Translated: CASSISQGSYGYTF.

The rearrangement links TRBV4-3 to TRBJ2-7, with TRBD2 identical over 7 bases. This CDR3 comprises 20 residues. V shed 0 bases, J shed 1 base, and the junction held 18 bases outside the gene matches. Germline CDR1 reads LGHNA; CDR2 reads YSLEER. In nucleotides, the CDR3 is TGCGCCAGCAGCCAAGATTATGGGGGGGGGTCCCTCTTTTCATCCTACGAGCAGTACTTC. Encoded protein: CASSQDYGGGSLFSSYEQYF.

J is TRBJ1-2 and V is TRBV29-1; 7 bases agree with TRBD1. The J segment lost 2 bases and the V segment lost 4 bases, leaving 4 bases of the junction unmatched. Germline CDR1 is SQVTM and CDR2 is ANQGSEA. The length of the CDR3 is 13 residues. CDR3 in DNA: TGCAGCGTTGCCCTGGGACAGAACTATGGCTACACCTTC. It is translated as CSVALGQNYGYTF.

This clone occurred once. The chain has TRBV5-6 and TRBJ1-5, with 9 nucleotides matching TRBD1. The CDR3 runs to 16 residues. The J segment lost 2 bases and the V segment lost 4 bases, leaving 7 bases of the junction unmatched. The germline gives CDR1 SGHDT, CDR2 YYEEEE. CDR3 in amino acids: CASSASTGGGNQPQHF. CDR3 nucleotide sequence: TGTGCCAGCAGCGCTTCGACAGGGGGAGGCAATCAGCCCCAGCATTTT.

A remark on this clone: Other nucleotide sequences from this sample produce the same CDR3. The chain joins TRBV6-4 to TRBJ2-3, with 10 bases fitting TRBD2. Trimming at V came to 0 bases and at J to 4 bases, leaving 1 base not matched to a gene. This CDR3 comprises 15 residues. Germline CDR1 is MRHNA and CDR2 is SNTAGT. The CDR3 region is CASSDSSGGADTQYF. The CDR3 coding sequence is TGTGCCAGCAGTGACTCGAGCGGGGGGGCAGATACGCAGTATTTT.

This clone was picked up one time. The V and J genes are TRBV9 and TRBJ2-3, with unresolved D. V was trimmed by 2 bases and J by 0 bases, leaving 10 bases between them. Germline lookup yields CDR1 SGDLS and CDR2 YYNGEE. This CDR3 has 15 residues. The CDR3 DNA is TGTGCCAGCAGCGTTGGTAGCACTAGCACAGATACGCAGTATTTT. It encodes CASSVGSTSTDTQYF.

This clone was counted a single time. The genes are TRBV18 and TRBJ2-3; 7 bases agree with TRBD1. Germline V gene lookup returns CDR1 KGHSH and CDR2 LQKENI. This CDR3 spans 14 amino acids. Trimming took 3 bases from V and 3 from J; bases not matched to a gene: 3. The CDR3 coding sequence is TGTGCCAGCTCACCGAAACAGGGGACAGATACGCAGTATTTT. It codes for CASSPKQGTDTQYF.

The gene calls are TRBV5-1 and TRBJ1-4; a possible D gene is TRBD1 (6 bases). Germline V gene lookup returns CDR1 SGHRS and CDR2 YFSETQ. The V end was cut by 0 bases, the J end by 5 bases, with 11 bases between. The CDR3 has 15 amino acids. CDR3 residues: CASSLGAGANEKLFF. The DNA of the CDR3 is TGCGCCAGCAGCTTGGGGGCAGGGGCCAATGAAAAACTGTTTTTT.

The chain carries TRBV28 and TRBJ1-4; weak D call: TRBD1 (6 bases). The germline V and J ends were trimmed by 6 bases and 8 bases, with 13 bases remaining between them. This CDR3 spans 13 amino acids. Germline V CDR1 and CDR2: MDHEN, SYDVKM. The CDR3 sequence is CASRKGVWEKLFF. In DNA form, the CDR3 reads TGTGCCAGCAGAAAGGGGGTGTGGGAAAAACTGTTTTTT. Combining the CDR3 with reference TRBV28 and TRBJ1-4 gives the whole variable domain DVKVTQSSRYLVKRTGEKVFLECVQDMDHENMFWYRQDPGLGLRLIYFSYDVKMKEKGDIPEGYSVSREKKERFSLILESASTNQTSMYLCASRKGVWEKLFFGSGTQLSVL.

The chain links TRBV6-5 to TRBJ2-1; D may be TRBD2 (6 bases). Germline CDR1 reads MNHEY; CDR2 reads SVGAGI. CDR3 length: 14 residues. Trimming removed 8 bases from V and 0 bases from J, with 11 bases in between. The CDR3 nucleotides read TGTGCCAGCGGGACTGTGGGCTCCTACAATGAGCAGTTCTTC. It encodes CASGTVGSYNEQFF.

The V gene is TRBV29-1, the J gene TRBJ2-7; TRBD1 matches at 9 bases. This CDR3 region has 14 residues. Germline V gives CDR1 SQVTM, CDR2 ANQGSEA. V lost 6 bases to trimming and J lost 7 bases; unmatched junction nucleotides: 13. CDR3 sequence: CSVVQGAATREQYF. The CDR3 DNA reads as TGCAGCGTCGTACAGGGGGCGGCGACGCGAGAGCAGTACTTC.